One sample yielded the 6 T cell receptor beta chains listed below, sequenced in a study of T cells after somatic rescue of genetic block. Data came from immunoSEQ multiplex PCR; TCRdb stores just in-frame clones and leaves some out. The repertoire includes more than 13,000 clones, roughly 72% of them detected once, and roughly 20% sits in the top ten. Material: peripheral blood mononuclear cells (PBMCs). The receptors were sampled from a boy aged 5 to 17.

The CDR3 sequence is CAWSVRQRDQPQHF. In DNA form, the CDR3 reads TGTGCCTGGAGTGTAAGGCAGCGAGATCAGCCCCAGCATTTT. This chain connects TRBV30 to TRBJ1-5; D remains ambiguous. Trimming removed 0 bases from V and 5 bases from J, with 11 bases in between. Germline V gene data show CDR1 as GTSNPN and CDR2 as SVGIG (reference sequence). The CDR3 covers 14 residues.

This sequence joins TRBV27 and TRBJ1-2; unclear D gene. Germline values: CDR1 MNHEY, CDR2 SMNVEV (reference sequence). The CDR3 is 11 amino acids. V lost 6 bases to trimming and J lost 5 bases, with 7 bases between them. DNA for the CDR3: TGTGCCAGCAGGGTTCGGTATGGCTACACCTTC. Residues: CASRVRYGYTF.

The J gene is TRBJ2-2, the V gene TRBV27; D not resolved. CDR1 is MNHEY, CDR2 SMNVEV, per germline (reference sequence). V was cut by 3 bases and J by 0 bases, with 8 bases left in between. This CDR3 has 15 residues. CDR3 coding DNA: TGTGCCAGCAGTTTGGGGTTTGCGAACACCGGGGAGCTGTTTTTT. Its protein product is CASSLGFANTGELFF.

This clone was seen more than once but under ten times. The rearrangement uses TRBV5-5 and TRBJ1-1; D is possibly TRBD1 (5 bases). This CDR3 comprises 12 residues. The germline V and J ends were trimmed by 4 bases and 1 base, with 5 bases remaining between them. Per the germline V gene, CDR1 is SGHKS and CDR2 is YYEKEE (reference sequence). CDR3 region: CASSGGNTEAFF. CDR3 nucleotides: TGTGCCAGCAGCGGGGGGAACACTGAAGCTTTCTTT.

The rearrangement links TRBV7-6 to TRBJ2-3, with TRBD2 identical over 10 bases. CDR3 length equals 16 residues. Trimming at V came to 1 base and at J to 6 bases, leaving 7 bases not matched to a gene. CDR1 is SGHVS, CDR2 FNYEAQ, per germline. The CDR3 sequence is CASSLESASGSDTQYF. The CDR3 DNA is TGTGCCAGCAGCTTAGAGTCGGCTAGCGGGAGTGATACGCAGTATTTT.

The chain recombines TRBV6-4 with TRBJ2-1; D possibly corresponds to TRBD2 (5 bases). The CDR3 consists of 15 residues. Germline V gene lookup returns CDR1 MRHNA and CDR2 SNTAGT. The ends were cut back, 5 bases at V and 8 bases at J, with 19 bases in the middle. CDR3 bases: TGTGCCAGCAGTCCGCTAGCTTCTCCCGGCCATGAGCAGTTCTTC. Encoded protein: CASSPLASPGHEQFF.